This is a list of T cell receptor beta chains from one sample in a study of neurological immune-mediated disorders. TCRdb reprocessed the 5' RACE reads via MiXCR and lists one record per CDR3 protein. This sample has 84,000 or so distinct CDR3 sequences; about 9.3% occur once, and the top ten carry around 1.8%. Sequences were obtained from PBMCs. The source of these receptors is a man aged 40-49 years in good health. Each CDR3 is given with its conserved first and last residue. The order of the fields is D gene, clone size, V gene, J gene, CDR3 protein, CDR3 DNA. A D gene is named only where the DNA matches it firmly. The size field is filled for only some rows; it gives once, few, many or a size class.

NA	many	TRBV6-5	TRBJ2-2	CASSLPGGGGTGELFF	TGTGCCAGCAGCCTCCCCGGGGGCGGCGGGACCGGGGAGCTGTTTTTT
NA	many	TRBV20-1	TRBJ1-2	CSARPRGVSYGYTF	TGCAGTGCTAGACCCCGGGGAGTGTCCTATGGCTACACCTTC
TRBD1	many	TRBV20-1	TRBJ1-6	CSAPVTGVSYNSPLHF	TGCAGTGCTCCCGTTACAGGGGTTTCCTATAATTCACCCCTCCACTTT
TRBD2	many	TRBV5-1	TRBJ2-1	CASSLERGGRNEQFF	TGCGCCAGCAGCTTGGAGCGGGGGGGGCGAAATGAGCAGTTCTTC
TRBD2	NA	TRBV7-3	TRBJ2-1	CASSPPGSDERGGHDEQFF	TGTGCCAGCAGCCCCCCCGGGAGCGATGAGCGGGGGGGCCACGATGAGCAGTTCTTC
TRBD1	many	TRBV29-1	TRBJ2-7	CSVLPDRDNEQYF	TGCAGCGTTCTGCCGGACAGGGATAACGAGCAGTACTTC
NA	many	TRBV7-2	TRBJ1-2	CASSLDRTHGYTF	TGTGCCAGCAGCTTAGACAGGACCCATGGCTACACCTTC
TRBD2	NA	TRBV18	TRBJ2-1	CASSPGAESGIYNEQFF	TGTGCCAGCTCACCAGGGGCGGAGAGCGGGATATACAATGAGCAGTTCTTC
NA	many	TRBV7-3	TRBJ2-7	CASSPFGPADEQYF	TGTGCCAGCAGCCCCTTCGGCCCCGCAGACGAGCAGTACTTC
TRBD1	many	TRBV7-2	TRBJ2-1	CASSLIGSRGLGEQFF	TGTGCCAGCAGCTTAATAGGATCAAGGGGGCTTGGCGAGCAGTTCTTC
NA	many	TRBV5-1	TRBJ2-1	CASSLGDNEQFF	TGCGCCAGCAGCTTGGGAGACAATGAGCAGTTCTTC
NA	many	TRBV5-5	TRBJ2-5	CASSLWGQQETQYF	TGTGCCAGCAGCTTGTGGGGTCAGCAAGAGACCCAGTACTTC
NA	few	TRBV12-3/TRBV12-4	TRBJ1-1	CASSLQGGTEAFF	TGTGCCAGCAGTCTACAGGGAGGCACTGAAGCTTTCTTT
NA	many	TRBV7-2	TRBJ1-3	CASSFAAGNRAGNTIYF	TGTGCCAGCAGCTTTGCGGCAGGGAATAGAGCTGGAAACACCATATATTTT
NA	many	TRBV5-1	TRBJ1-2	CASSTGTVNYGYTF	TGCGCCAGCAGCACCGGGACCGTTAACTATGGCTACACCTTC
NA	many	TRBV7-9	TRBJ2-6	CASSLGNSARGRSSGANVLTF	TGTGCCAGCAGCTTGGGTAATTCAGCGAGGGGACGTAGCTCTGGGGCCAACGTCCTGACTTTC
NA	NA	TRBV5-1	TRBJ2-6	CASSFGQSSGANVLTF	TGCGCCAGCAGCTTTGGACAAAGCTCTGGGGCCAACGTCCTGACTTTC
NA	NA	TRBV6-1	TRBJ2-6	CASSGRSLGANVLTF	TGTGCCAGCTCGGGCAGGTCATTGGGGGCCAACGTCCTGACTTTC
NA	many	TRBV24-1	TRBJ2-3	CATSDLGTDEEGNWDTQYF	TGTGCCACCAGTGATCTCGGGACTGACGAAGAGGGGAATTGGGATACGCAGTATTTT
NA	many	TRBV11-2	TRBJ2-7	CASSLVTGGEQYF	TGTGCCAGCAGCTTAGTCACAGGCGGGGAGCAGTACTTC
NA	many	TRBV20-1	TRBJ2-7	CSADGGKDYEQYF	TGCAGTGCCGACGGCGGGAAGGACTACGAGCAGTACTTC
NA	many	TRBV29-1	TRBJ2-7	CSVAVTSYEQYF	TGCAGCGTTGCAGTAACGTCCTACGAGCAGTACTTC
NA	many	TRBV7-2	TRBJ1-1	CASSPRLRNTEAFF	TGTGCCAGCAGCCCACGTTTAAGGAACACTGAAGCTTTCTTT
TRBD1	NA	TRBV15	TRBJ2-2	CATSRDPRDREDPGNTGELFF	TGTGCCACCAGCAGAGATCCGCGGGACAGGGAGGACCCCGGGAACACCGGGGAGCTGTTTTTT
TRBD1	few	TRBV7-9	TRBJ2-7	CASRPTGAAYEQYF	TGTGCCAGCAGACCGACAGGGGCAGCCTACGAGCAGTACTTC
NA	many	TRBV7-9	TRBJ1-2	CASTGTTGKNYGYTF	TGTGCCAGCACCGGAACTACAGGGAAAAACTATGGCTACACCTTC
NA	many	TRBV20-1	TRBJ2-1	CSASLLRTANRNEQFF	TGCAGTGCTAGCCTTTTAAGGACCGCGAATAGGAATGAGCAGTTCTTC
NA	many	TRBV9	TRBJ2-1	CASSVGTLSNNEQFF	TGTGCCAGCAGCGTAGGGACCCTCTCAAACAATGAGCAGTTCTTC
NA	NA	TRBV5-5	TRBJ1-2	CASSFQADGYTF	TGTGCCAGCAGCTTTCAGGCTGATGGCTACACCTTC
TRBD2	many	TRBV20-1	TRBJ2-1	CSARGLAGYNEQFF	TGCAGTGCTAGAGGACTAGCGGGGTACAATGAGCAGTTCTTC
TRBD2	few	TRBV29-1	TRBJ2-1	CSALGLAGYNEQFF	TGCAGCGCCCTGGGACTAGCGGGTTACAATGAGCAGTTCTTC
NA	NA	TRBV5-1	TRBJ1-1	CASSLGGFDTEAFF	TGCGCCAGCAGCCTAGGCGGATTTGACACTGAAGCTTTCTTT
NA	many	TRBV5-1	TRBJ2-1	CASSPDTVVLEQFF	TGCGCCAGCAGCCCGGACACGGTTGTTTTGGAGCAGTTCTTC
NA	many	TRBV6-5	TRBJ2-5	CASSYDGANQETQYF	TGTGCCAGCAGTTACGACGGGGCGAACCAAGAGACCCAGTACTTC
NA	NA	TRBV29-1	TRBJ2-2	CSSTVAVSGELFF	TGCAGCTCAACCGTGGCCGTTTCTGGGGAGCTGTTTTTT
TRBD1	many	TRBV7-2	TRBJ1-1	CASSLDGTGEGFNTEAFF	TGTGCCAGCAGCTTAGATGGGACAGGGGAGGGTTTTAACACTGAAGCTTTCTTT
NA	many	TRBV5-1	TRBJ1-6	CASSLALRGSPLHF	TGCGCCAGCAGCTTAGCACTTCGGGGCTCACCCCTCCACTTT
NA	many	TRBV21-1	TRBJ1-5	CASSPRTGSLYSNQPQHF	TGTGCCAGCAGCCCTCGGACAGGGTCTCTTTATAGCAATCAGCCCCAGCATTTT
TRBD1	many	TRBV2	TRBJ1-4	CASTETGDDEKLFF	TGTGCCAGCACCGAGACAGGGGATGATGAAAAACTGTTTTTT